Given below is one T cell receptor beta chain in context. Other DNA variants within this sample encode the same CDR3. This sample was taken from a study of control samples from healthy donors and cancer patients. Produced via immunoSEQ multiplex PCR; TCRdb's table is partial and in-frame only. The data hold 110,000 or so clones, with about 87% observed a single time. Specimen: blood. This clonotype originated in a man between 25 and 39 years old in good health.

This CDR3 is CASSQEGGGETQYF. The CDR3 nucleotides are TGTGCCAGCAGCCAAGAAGGGGGTGGGGAGACCCAGTACTTC. The chain combines TRBV3-1 (or the pseudogene TRBV3-2) with TRBJ2-5, with a tentative D call TRBD1 (6 bases). V was clipped by 0 bases and J by 5 bases, with 10 bases between them. Germline V lookup: CDR1 LGHDT, CDR2 YNNKEL (reference sequence). CDR3 length equals 14 residues.